A selection of T cell receptor beta chains follows, all from one sample in a study of blood T cell repertoires in COVID-19. The repertoire was sequenced with immunoSEQ multiplex PCR; TCRdb's copy has only in-frame clones and lacks some. Of hundreds of thousands of clones detected, approximately 83% appear once; the ten largest clones hold 1.3%. The sequenced sample was peripheral blood. Receptor source: a woman aged 30 to 39 with COVID-19, enrolled during active disease. CDR3s include the opening cysteine and the closing phenylalanine or tryptophan. Fields, in order: V gene, J gene, D gene, CDR3 DNA, CDR3 protein. A D gene is named only where the DNA matches it firmly.

TRBV10-3	TRBJ2-3	.	TGTGCCATCAGTGAGTCGAGTCAGGACACGTTAGGGACAGATACGCAGTATTTT	CAISESSQDTLGTDTQYF
TRBV11-3	TRBJ2-1	.	TGTGCCAGCAGCTCCCGGACTGGGAATGAGCAGTTCTTC	CASSSRTGNEQFF
TRBV2	TRBJ2-7	TRBD1	TGTGCCAGCAGTCGCCGGGACAGGGGCTACGAGCAGTACTTC	CASSRRDRGYEQYF
TRBV18	TRBJ1-6	.	TGTGCCAGCTCACCACCCCGAGGGGACATCGAAATTTCACCCCTCCACTTT	CASSPPRGDIEISPLHF
TRBV7-9	TRBJ1-1	.	TGTACCAGCAGCCCGGGGGCTGAAGCTTTCTTT	CTSSPGAEAFF
TRBV29-1	TRBJ2-5	.	TGCAGCGTTGGTACAGGGTCGGAGACCCAGTACTTC	CSVGTGSETQYF
TRBV7-9	TRBJ1-2	.	TGTGCCAGCAGCCTGGGGGGGCAGAATGGCTACACCTTC	CASSLGGQNGYTF
TRBV28	TRBJ1-3	.	TGTGCCAGCAGTGTACAGGGTTCTGGAAACACCATATATTTT	CASSVQGSGNTIYF
TRBV7-9	TRBJ1-1	.	TGTGCCACCGGGGGGAACACTGAAGCTTTCTTT	CATGGNTEAFF
TRBV5-1	TRBJ2-1	TRBD2	TGCGCCAGCAGCTCCCAGGGACTAGCGGGAGGGAATGAGCAGTTCTTC	CASSSQGLAGGNEQFF
TRBV27	TRBJ2-7	TRBD2	TGTGCCAGCAGTTTATCTGTCCTTAGCGGGCAGGTGTACGAGCAGTACTTC	CASSLSVLSGQVYEQYF
TRBV9	TRBJ2-7	.	TGTGCCAGCAGCGTAGAGGGGGTCCCCTACGAGCAGTACTTC	CASSVEGVPYEQYF